The sequence of this T cell receptor (beta chain) was determined in a study of Ad26.COV2.S vaccination and SARS-CoV-2 variants. Per the germline V gene, CDR1 is ENHRY and CDR2 is SYGVKD. This CDR3 has 13 residues. Trimming removed 6 bases from V and 1 base from J, with 9 bases in between. As to this clone: Its antigen is still unknown.

The sample's treatment: 15 to 20 received Ad26.COV2.S at low or high dose, single or two shots; a few received placebo; per-sample allocation not given. Sampling occurred on day 63 after the first vaccine or placebo injection. Vaccine was an Ad26 vector expressing Wuhan-strain SARS-CoV-2 spike. Study results and limitations: There was reportedly substantial breadth in spike-specific CD8+ and CD4+ T cell responses after vaccination. Recipients of vaccine and of placebo showed similar breadth of their non-spike TCR repertoires. Measurements of TCR breadth and depth may have given underestimates of the total T cell responses.

The table came from immunoSEQ multiplex PCR; TCRdb's copy has only in-frame clones and leaves some out. The data show approximately 360,000 clones, 83% seen once. The starting material was peripheral blood, obtained in a trial of Ad26.COV2.S vaccine versus placebo. The V call is TRBV10-3, the J call TRBJ1-1; possibly TRBD1 for D (5 bases). The clonotype was recovered from a person aged 18 to 59 who received the Ad26.COV2.S COVID-19 vaccine or a placebo. The chain's CDR3 is CAIRGQGNTEAFF. In nucleotides, the CDR3 is TGTGCCATCAGAGGGCAGGGGAACACTGAAGCTTTCTTT.